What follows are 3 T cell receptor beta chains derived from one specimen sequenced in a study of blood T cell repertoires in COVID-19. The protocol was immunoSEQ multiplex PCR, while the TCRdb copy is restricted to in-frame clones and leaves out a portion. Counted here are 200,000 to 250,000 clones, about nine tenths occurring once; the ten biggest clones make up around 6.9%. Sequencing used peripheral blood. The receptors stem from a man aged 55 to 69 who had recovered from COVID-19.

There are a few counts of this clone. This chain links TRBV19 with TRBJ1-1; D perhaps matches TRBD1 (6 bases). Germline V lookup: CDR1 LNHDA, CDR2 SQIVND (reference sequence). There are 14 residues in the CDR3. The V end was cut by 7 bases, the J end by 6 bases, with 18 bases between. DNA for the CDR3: TGTGCCAGTAAAAGGGACACCGGGAAGGCTGAAGCTTTCTTT. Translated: CASKRDTGKAEAFF.

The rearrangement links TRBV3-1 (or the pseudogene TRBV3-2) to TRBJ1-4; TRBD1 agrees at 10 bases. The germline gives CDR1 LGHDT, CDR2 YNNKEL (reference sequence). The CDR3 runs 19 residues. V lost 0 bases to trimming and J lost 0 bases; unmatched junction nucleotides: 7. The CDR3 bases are TGTGCCAGCAGCCAAGATCCTGGACAGGGGGGAGCAACTAATGAAAAACTGTTTTTT. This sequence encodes CASSQDPGQGGATNEKLFF.

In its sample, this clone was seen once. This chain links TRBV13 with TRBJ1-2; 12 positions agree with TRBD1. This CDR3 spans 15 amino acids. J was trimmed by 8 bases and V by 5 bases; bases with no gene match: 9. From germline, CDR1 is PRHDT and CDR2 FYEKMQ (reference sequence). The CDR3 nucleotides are TGTGCCAGCAGCATCCGGGACAGGGGGCGGAGCGGCTACACCTTC. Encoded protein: CASSIRDRGRSGYTF.